This T cell receptor (beta chain) was found in a study of T cells in Graves' hyperthyroidism and ophthalmopathy. The CDR3 has 14 residues. Germline-derived CDR1 and CDR2 are WSHSY and SAAADI. Trimming took 9 bases from V and 2 from J; bases not matched to a gene: 8. Amplification yielded TCR beta CDR3 regions, with RNA transcripts as the source. During a first-round RT-PCR of the TCR CDR3, the HTBI primer set was used. TCRdb independently ran MiXCR on the multiplex PCR reads; one entry per CDR3 protein. The sample records about 660,000 distinct CDR3 sequences, over 40% being singletons. Turning to this clonotype: Since a much larger clone is just one base distant, this may be a read error.

The chain uses TRBV10-2 and TRBJ2-5; the match to TRBD2 covers 8 bases. Sequencing input: peripheral blood or thyroid tissue (not recorded which). The sequence was obtained from an adult man with Graves' disease, either hyperthyroidism or ophthalmopathy (not recorded which). The CDR3 loop is CASRTSWKQETQYF. The CDR3 DNA reads TGCGCCAGTCGGACTAGCTGGAAACAAGAGACCCAGTACTTC.